The next 2 T cell receptor beta chains were all read from a single sample in a study of cytomegalovirus exposure and HLA in healthy donors. PCR employed 60 Vbeta and 13 Jbeta primers. Here immunoSEQ multiplex PCR was the method, and the copy in TCRdb shows in-frame clones only, minus some. The sample contains nearly 65,000 clones, almost 75% of which appear only once. Material for sequencing was PBMCs. The source is a man in his forties or fifties in good health and CMV-seronegative.

The J gene is TRBJ2-3, the V gene TRBV19; the D gene is possibly TRBD2 (5 bases). Deletions cut 6 bases from V and 4 bases from J, with 11 bases between. CDR1 is LNHDA, CDR2 SQIVND, per germline (reference sequence). The CDR3 has 13 residues. CDR3 residues: CASRRAGADTQYF. In DNA, the CDR3 is TGTGCCAGTAGACGGGCGGGCGCAGATACGCAGTATTTT.

This clone was detected only a few times. This chain connects TRBV7-9 to TRBJ2-5; maybe TRBD1 (6 bases). V was trimmed by 4 bases and J by 3 bases, leaving 15 bases between them. The CDR3 has 15 amino acids. Germline assignment: CDR1 SEHNR and CDR2 FQNEAQ (reference sequence). In nucleotides, the CDR3 is TGTGCCAGCAGCTCCCAGGACAGAGGAAAAGAGACCCAGTACTTC. This translates into CASSSQDRGKETQYF.